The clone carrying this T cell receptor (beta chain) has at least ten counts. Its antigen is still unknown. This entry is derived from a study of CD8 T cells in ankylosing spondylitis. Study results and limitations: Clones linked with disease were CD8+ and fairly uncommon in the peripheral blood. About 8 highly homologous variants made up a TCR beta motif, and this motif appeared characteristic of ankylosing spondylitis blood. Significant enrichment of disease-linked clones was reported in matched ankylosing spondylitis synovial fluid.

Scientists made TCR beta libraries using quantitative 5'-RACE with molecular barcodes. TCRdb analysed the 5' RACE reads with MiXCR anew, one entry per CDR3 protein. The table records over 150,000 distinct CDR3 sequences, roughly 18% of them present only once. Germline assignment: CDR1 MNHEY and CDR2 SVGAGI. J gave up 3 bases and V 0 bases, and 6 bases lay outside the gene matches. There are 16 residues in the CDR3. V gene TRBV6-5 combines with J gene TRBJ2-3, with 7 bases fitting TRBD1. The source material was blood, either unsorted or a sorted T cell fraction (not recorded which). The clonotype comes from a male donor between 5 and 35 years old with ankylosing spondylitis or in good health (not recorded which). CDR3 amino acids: CASSYSSGTATDTQYF. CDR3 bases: TGTGCCAGCAGTTACTCGTCTGGGACAGCAACAGATACGCAGTATTTT.